Sequencing of this T cell receptor (beta chain) was carried out in a study of control samples from healthy donors and cancer patients. Profiled with immunoSEQ multiplex PCR; TCRdb holds only in-frame clones, not every one. The sample comprises roughly 80,000 clones, roughly 90% of which are singletons, and roughly 5% rests with the top ten. The CDR3 contains 16 residues. V gave up 5 bases and J gave up 5 bases, with 21 bases separating them. The germline gives CDR1 MNHNY, CDR2 SVGAGI (reference sequence). Sequenced material: blood. The gene calls are TRBV6-6 and TRBJ1-1; the D gene is possibly TRBD1 (6 bases). This receptor was taken from a woman between 45 and 65 years old in good health. This CDR3 reads CASSAGLQGSGTEAFF. Here the CDR3 DNA reads TGTGCCAGCAGTGCCGGCTTACAGGGCTCGGGGACTGAAGCTTTCTTT.